This T cell receptor beta chain was obtained from a study of blood T cell repertoires in COVID-19. Germline V gene sequence: CDR1 SGHNT, CDR2 YENEEA. V lost 1 base and J 4 bases, leaving 13 bases between the germline ends. There are 15 residues in the CDR3. Participants came from fewer than 25 US areas, aged about 18 to 95 years. Participant reports of clinical history set cohort assignment. In the source study's methods: The assay estimated nucleated cells by amplifying reference gene primers. This table comes from immunoSEQ multiplex PCR, and its TCRdb copy is limited to in-frame clones, with some not included. V and J calls and clone size follow that table, whereas D and trimming were derived from the DNA. The repertoire consists of around 300,000 clones, with roughly 89% occurring once and the leading ten covering just under 9.5%.

The TCR originated in a woman between 25 and 40 years old who had recovered from COVID-19. Material: PBMCs or T cells enriched from blood (not recorded which). The V and J genes are TRBV11-3 and TRBJ1-1; D ambiguous. The CDR3 here is CASSLGGSGSTEAFF. The CDR3 DNA follows: TGTGCCAGCAGCTTAGGCGGGTCTGGGTCCACTGAAGCTTTCTTT.